These T cell receptor beta chains were read from a single sample in a study of neoadjuvant anti-PD-1 for oral cavity cancer. Libraries were prepared by immunoSEQ multiplex PCR; TCRdb keeps only in-frame clonotypes and omits some of them. The table shows more than 12,000 clones, with roughly two thirds occurring only once. This specimen consisted of PBMCs, obtained after nivolumab (anti-PD-1) treatment. These receptors all come from a person aged 40 to 85 with oral cavity squamous cell carcinoma. The CDR3 runs from the conserved cysteine through the conserved F or W. A D gene is named only where the DNA matches it firmly. Clone size is not always given. Where it is, it says once, few, many or a class for expanded clones.

d_call,clone_size,j_call,v_call,cdr3_aa,cdr3_nt
.,.,TRBJ1-5,TRBV15,CATSRDKGPQHF,TGTGCCACCAGCAGAGATAAGGGCCCCCAGCATTTT
TRBD2,.,TRBJ2-1,TRBV29-1,CSVEGSGSGNWYNEQFF,TGCAGCGTTGAGGGTAGCGGGAGCGGCAATTGGTACAATGAGCAGTTCTTC
TRBD1,.,TRBJ2-7,TRBV6-1,CASSRDRGSYEQYF,TGTGCCAGCAGTCGGGACAGGGGGTCTTACGAGCAGTACTTC
.,once,TRBJ2-3,TRBV5-4,CASSLGDGAQYF,TGTGCCAGCAGCTTGGGGGACGGCGCGCAGTATTTT
TRBD1,.,TRBJ1-2,TRBV30,CAWGTGGYGYTF,TGTGCCTGGGGGACAGGGGGGTATGGCTACACCTTC
.,few,TRBJ1-2,TRBV10-3,CAISGGQGYTF,TGTGCCATCAGTGGCGGACAGGGCTACACCTTC
.,.,TRBJ1-1,TRBV19,CASSTGGGNTEAFF,TGTGCCAGTAGCACTGGTGGGGGGAACACTGAAGCTTTCTTT
.,.,TRBJ2-2,TRBV9,CASRSPTANTGELFF,TGTGCCAGCAGGTCCCCGACAGCGAACACCGGGGAGCTGTTTTTT
.,.,TRBJ1-5,TRBV6-1,CASSGQISNQPQHF,TGTGCCAGCAGTGGACAGATTAGCAATCAGCCCCAGCATTTT
.,few,TRBJ1-4,TRBV11-2,CASSLGNSEKLFF,TGTGCCAGCAGCCTGGGTAACAGCGAAAAACTGTTTTTT
TRBD1,few,TRBJ1-5,TRBV30,CAWGIPGQGNQPQHF,TGTGCCTGGGGGATACCGGGACAGGGGAATCAGCCCCAGCATTTT
.,few,TRBJ2-2,TRBV7-9,CASSLGSLSRYTGELFF,TGTGCCAGCAGCTTAGGCTCCCTTTCCCGGTACACCGGGGAGCTGTTTTTT
TRBD2,.,TRBJ2-7,TRBV11-2,CASSPFRGRLNEQYF,TGTGCCAGCAGCCCGTTTCGCGGGAGATTAAACGAGCAGTACTTC
TRBD1,.,TRBJ2-1,TRBV10-3,CAIRTGQGYNEQFF,TGTGCCATCCGGACGGGACAGGGGTACAATGAGCAGTTCTTC
TRBD1,few,TRBJ1-1,TRBV11-2,CASSSQGAAEAFF,TGTGCCAGCAGCTCCCAGGGGGCGGCTGAAGCTTTCTTT
.,.,TRBJ1-5,TRBV6-5,CASSDTGPNQPQHF,TGTGCCAGCAGTGATACGGGACCCAATCAGCCCCAGCATTTT
.,.,TRBJ2-5,TRBV29-1,CSGIGGETQYF,TGCAGTGGTATCGGCGGGGAGACCCAGTACTTC
.,.,TRBJ2-1,TRBV5-1,CASSSLGPPYNEQFF,TGCGCCAGCAGCTCCTTGGGTCCCCCTTACAATGAGCAGTTCTTC
.,.,TRBJ1-4,TRBV2,CASSGGTTNEKLFF,TGTGCCAGCAGTGGAGGGACGACTAATGAAAAACTGTTTTTT
.,.,TRBJ2-1,TRBV30,CAWSQYYNEQFF,TGTGCCTGGAGTCAATACTACAATGAGCAGTTCTTC
.,.,TRBJ1-5,TRBV10-1,CASSEGTSFQPQHF,TGCGCCAGCAGTGAGGGGACAAGCTTTCAGCCCCAGCATTTT
.,few,TRBJ1-1,TRBV6-6,CASGDVQNTEAFF,TGTGCCAGCGGGGACGTTCAGAACACTGAAGCTTTCTTT
.,.,TRBJ2-1,TRBV9,CASSGPDGREQFF,TGTGCCAGCAGCGGACCCGATGGGAGAGAGCAGTTCTTC
.,.,TRBJ2-1,TRBV11-2,CASSPGHEQFF,TGTGCCAGCAGCCCCGGGCATGAGCAGTTCTTC
.,few,TRBJ1-1,TRBV5-6,CASSFGGGYTEAFF,TGTGCCAGCAGCTTTGGGGGAGGGTACACTGAAGCTTTCTTT
TRBD1,few,TRBJ2-7,TRBV6-4,CARIQGYEQYF,TGTGCCAGGATACAGGGGTACGAGCAGTACTTC
.,.,TRBJ2-5,TRBV9,CASSVEAAGPQETQYF,TGTGCCAGCAGCGTAGAGGCGGCAGGGCCCCAAGAGACCCAGTACTTC
TRBD1,.,TRBJ1-1,TRBV7-8,CASSPRQGKPTEAFF,TGTGCCAGCAGCCCCAGACAGGGGAAACCCACTGAAGCTTTCTTT
.,.,TRBJ2-1,TRBV11-3,CAALQSTSYNEQFF,TGTGCCGCTTTACAGTCAACCTCCTACAATGAGCAGTTCTTC
TRBD1,.,TRBJ1-1,TRBV6-1,CASSEVGDRRTEAFF,TGTGCCAGCAGTGAAGTTGGGGACAGGAGGACTGAAGCTTTCTTT
TRBD2,.,TRBJ2-5,TRBV14,CASSLGTASGRGETQYF,TGTGCCAGCAGCCTGGGTACGGCTAGCGGGCGGGGAGAGACCCAGTACTTC
.,.,TRBJ1-3,TRBV10-2,CASTGSAGSGNTIYF,TGCGCCAGCACAGGGTCGGCAGGGAGCGGAAACACCATATATTTT
TRBD1,.,TRBJ2-7,TRBV6-5,CASSYSSGTGAYEQYF,TGTGCCAGCAGTTACTCCTCCGGGACAGGCGCCTACGAGCAGTACTTC
TRBD1,once,TRBJ2-3,TRBV10-3,CAISEEGTGTTDTQYF,TGTGCCATCAGTGAGGAGGGGACAGGGACGACAGATACGCAGTATTTT
.,few,TRBJ1-5,TRBV7-8,CASSLGQHGNQPQHF,TGTGCCAGCAGCTTAGGGCAGCATGGCAATCAGCCCCAGCATTTT
.,few,TRBJ1-1,TRBV6-4,CASSPQGGTNTEAFF,TGTGCCAGCAGTCCTCAGGGCGGGACGAACACTGAAGCTTTCTTT
.,.,TRBJ2-7,TRBV19,CASMSPNGLEQYF,TGTGCCAGTATGTCACCGAACGGTCTCGAGCAGTACTTC
.,.,TRBJ2-6,TRBV7-3,CASSLIPGVTGANVLTF,TGTGCCAGCAGCTTAATTCCGGGAGTGACTGGGGCCAACGTCCTGACTTTC
.,few,TRBJ1-5,TRBV10-3,CAISVAGQPQHF,TGTGCCATCAGTGTAGCAGGTCAGCCCCAGCATTTT
.,.,TRBJ2-7,TRBV2,CASSGQGGYEQYF,TGTGCCAGCAGCGGACAGGGAGGGTACGAGCAGTACTTC
TRBD2,.,TRBJ2-5,TRBV5-1,CASSLGGLAGAMETQYF,TGCGCCAGCAGCTTGGGGGGTCTAGCGGGAGCCATGGAGACCCAGTACTTC
.,few,TRBJ2-1,TRBV11-3,CASSLEGGNEQFF,TGTGCCAGCAGCTTAGAGGGGGGCAATGAGCAGTTCTTC
TRBD2,.,TRBJ2-7,TRBV27,CASSVGRDSYEQYF,TGTGCCAGCAGTGTCGGGAGGGACTCCTACGAGCAGTACTTC
.,.,TRBJ1-3,TRBV9,CASSPGGNTIYF,TGTGCCAGCAGCCCCGGGGGAAACACCATATATTTT
.,few,TRBJ2-5,TRBV28,CASSPYRHQETQYF,TGTGCCAGCAGTCCTTACAGACACCAAGAGACCCAGTACTTC
.,.,TRBJ2-5,TRBV2,CASSELETQYF,TGTGCCAGCAGTGAGCTGGAGACCCAGTACTTC
.,few,TRBJ2-1,TRBV28,CASSSGTPYNEQFF,TGTGCCAGCAGTTCAGGGACGCCATACAATGAGCAGTTCTTC